This entry features one T cell receptor beta chain sequence. Its antigen is unknown. The data were obtained in a study of blood T cells in healthy people across ages. General study findings and limits: Any conclusive comparison of naive versus antigen-experienced cells was prevented by using unsorted PBMCs. Older age went with lower TCR beta diversity per million T cells, in a roughly linear way. Estimated diversity across one million T cells was deemed an underestimate.

With a J-beta primer mix and a sample-barcoded 5' primer, a second PCR ran roughly 6 to 11 cycles. TCRdb reanalysed the 5' RACE reads using MiXCR and keeps one entry per CDR3 protein. The sample gives over 1,500,000 distinct CDR3 sequences, roughly 43% of which show up once; 23% is in the top ten. Germline V gives CDR1 SEHNR, CDR2 FQNEAQ (reference sequence). This CDR3 has 13 residues. V gave up 1 base and J gave up 10 bases, with 11 bases separating them. The people who gave samples were healthy Caucasians from Russia, aged roughly 6 to 100. The rearrangement uses TRBV7-9 and TRBJ2-1, with TRBD1 as a possible D gene (6 bases). The receptor's source is a human donor in good health. The sequenced material came from blood. CDR3 DNA: TGTGCCAGCAGCTTAGAGGGGGTAGGGGAGCAGTTCTTC. Its translation is CASSLEGVGEQFF.